One sample yielded the 16 T cell receptor beta chains listed below, sequenced in a study of blood T cells in healthy people across ages. A second PCR, run for about 7 to 11 cycles, used a sample-barcoded 5' primer plus a J-beta primer mix. Via MiXCR, TCRdb re-called the 5' RACE reads, giving one row per CDR3 protein. The data contain some 1.1 million distinct CDR3 sequences, 35% to 45% of them singletons. The sequenced sample consisted of blood. The receptors were gathered from a man between 18 and 35 years old in good health.

Details on this clonotype: Given a much more abundant clone one base away, this may be a read error. The chain recombines TRBV2 with TRBJ2-5; D ambiguous. The CDR3 is made up of 13 amino acids. Trimming shortened V by 5 bases and J by 2 bases, and 9 bases separated the two germline ends. Germline lookup yields CDR1 SNHLY and CDR2 FYNNEI. CDR3 coding DNA: TGTGCCAGCAGTTGCGGACCTCAAGAGACCCAGTACTTC. Translating gives CASSCGPQETQYF.

This clonotype was recorded only once. The V and J genes are TRBV4-3 and TRBJ2-5; 7 nucleotides match TRBD1. This CDR3 is 15 amino acids long. Trimming took 6 bases from V and 11 from J; bases not matched to a gene: 18. Germline loops: CDR1 LGHNA, CDR2 YSLEER. CDR3 sequence reads: CASSRTGDPYNEQYF. The CDR3 nucleotides read TGCGCCAGCAGTCGAACAGGGGACCCTTACAATGAGCAGTACTTC.

This chain connects TRBV27 to TRBJ1-2; D possibly corresponds to TRBD1 (6 bases). The V end was cut by 6 bases, the J end by 2 bases, with 16 bases between. Germline loops: CDR1 MNHEY, CDR2 SMNVEV (reference sequence). The CDR3 sequence is 15 residues long. The CDR3 loop is CASSPTQGPNYGYTF. DNA of the CDR3: TGTGCCAGCAGCCCGACCCAGGGGCCGAACTATGGCTACACCTTC.

This clonotype was seen more than once but under ten times. The rearrangement uses TRBV20-1 and TRBJ2-5; D tentatively fits TRBD1 or TRBD2 (5 bases each). From germline, CDR1 is DFQATT and CDR2 SNEGSKA (reference sequence). The ends were cut back, 4 bases at V and 2 bases at J, with 8 bases in the middle. The CDR3 has 12 amino acids. Here the CDR3 DNA reads TGCAGTGCTACGGGACGGCAAGAGACCCAGTACTTC. Translation: CSATGRQETQYF.

V is TRBV27 and J is TRBJ1-1; no reliable D call. The CDR3 covers 15 residues. V dropped 3 bases and J dropped 3 bases, with 14 bases sitting between them. Germline values: CDR1 MNHEY, CDR2 SMNVEV (reference sequence). CDR3 coding DNA: TGTGCCAGCAGTTTCGTCGAGGGTTTAGACACTGAAGCTTTCTTT. This codes for CASSFVEGLDTEAFF.

The chain couples TRBV20-1 to TRBJ2-1; D ambiguous. This CDR3 contains 13 residues. CDR1 and CDR2 from the germline V gene are DFQATT and SNEGSKA (reference sequence). The V gene lost 1 base and the J gene lost 7 bases, with 11 bases spanning the gap. This CDR3 is CSARAGRFNEQFF. The CDR3, as DNA: TGCAGTGCTAGAGCTGGGCGGTTTAATGAGCAGTTCTTC.

The J gene is TRBJ2-7, the V gene TRBV29-1; maybe TRBD2 (5 bases). The germline CDR1 and CDR2 sequences are SQVTM and ANQGSEA. This CDR3 is 13 amino acids long. With 7 bases removed from V and 0 bases from J, the gap between germline ends came to 13 bases. The CDR3 protein is CSAQKTSSYEQYF. CDR3 bases: TGCAGCGCACAAAAAACTAGCTCCTACGAGCAGTACTTC.

V is TRBV3-1 and J is TRBJ2-3; D is unclear. Germline assignment: CDR1 LGHDT and CDR2 YNNKEL (reference sequence). With 4 bases removed from V and 1 base from J, the gap between germline ends came to 6 bases. The CDR3 has 13 residues. The CDR3 bases are TGTGCCAGCAGCCCGGTCCGCACAGATACGCAGTATTTT. It yields the protein CASSPVRTDTQYF.

J is TRBJ1-1 and V is TRBV5-4; maybe TRBD1 (5 bases). Germline values: CDR1 SGHNT, CDR2 YYREEE (reference sequence). The CDR3 is 18 amino acids. Between the trimmed V and J ends, which lost 0 bases and 0 bases, there was a span of 18 bases. The chain's CDR3 is CASSLGWGRGQMNTEAFF. Here the CDR3 DNA reads TGTGCCAGCAGCTTGGGATGGGGCAGAGGTCAAATGAACACTGAAGCTTTCTTT.

This clonotype was seen more than once but under ten times. The genes are TRBV5-1 and TRBJ2-1; TRBD2 matches 9 bases. This CDR3 spans 15 amino acids. V gave up 0 bases and J gave up 8 bases; unmatched junction bases: 6. Germline CDR1 SGHRS, CDR2 YFSETQ. The CDR3 DNA sequence: TGCGCCAGCAGCTTGGGCGGCGGGGGGGCGGATGAGCAGTTCTTC. It yields the protein CASSLGGGGADEQFF.

The J gene is TRBJ2-1, the V gene TRBV7-9; tentatively, D is TRBD2 (6 bases). Germline-derived CDR1 and CDR2 are SEHNR and FQNEAQ (reference sequence). The V end lost 5 bases, the J end lost 2 bases, and 19 bases lay between the germline ends. The CDR3 is 17 residues long. The CDR3 DNA reads as TGTGCCAGCAGCCGCGGCGGGGCCACGATCCCCTACAATGAGCAGTTCTTC. It specifies CASSRGGATIPYNEQFF.

The table lists this clonotype with a few counts. The chain uses TRBV4-2 and TRBJ2-3; D remains unclear. This CDR3 spans 16 amino acids. CDR1 is LGHNA, CDR2 YNFKEQ, per germline. V lost 0 bases and J lost 2, with 12 bases in between. As DNA, the CDR3 is TGTGCCAGCAGCCAAGATTCGGCGGATCCCACAGATACGCAGTATTTT. Its translation: CASSQDSADPTDTQYF.

V is TRBV29-1 and J is TRBJ2-3; the D gene is possibly TRBD2 (5 bases). CDR3 length equals 15 residues. CDR1 and CDR2 from the germline V gene are SQVTM and ANQGSEA. V gave up 3 bases and J gave up 4 bases, with 17 bases separating them. CDR3 loop: CSVDPRERFPDTQYF. The CDR3 DNA sequence: TGCAGCGTTGACCCCCGGGAACGTTTCCCAGATACGCAGTATTTT.

The genes are TRBV5-1 and TRBJ1-1, with D possibly TRBD1 on 6 matching bases. V shed 1 base and J shed 5 bases, with 21 bases lying between them. CDR1 and CDR2 from the germline V gene are SGHRS and YFSETQ. The CDR3 is made up of 17 amino acids. The CDR3 DNA sequence: TGCGCCAGCAGCTTGCGACCCCGACAGGAATTGTCAACTGAAGCTTTCTTT. This translates into CASSLRPRQELSTEAFF.

This chain links TRBV9 with TRBJ2-1; D gene ambiguous. The V end lost 4 bases, the J end lost 6 bases, and 14 bases lay between the germline ends. CDR1 and CDR2 (germline): SGDLS, YYNGEE. CDR3 length: 14 amino acids. The DNA of the CDR3 is TGTGCCAGCAGCCCCCCCTCGCCAGTCAATGAGCAGTTCTTC. Protein product: CASSPPSPVNEQFF.

The DNA for the CDR3 is TGTGCCAGCAGTTTAGGATCGCGGGGGATCACGCAGTATTTT. It encodes CASSLGSRGITQYF. V gene TRBV12-3 or TRBV12-4 combines with J gene TRBJ2-3; 7 bases agree with TRBD2. Germline trimming cut 1 base from V and 9 bases from J; bases unmatched to any gene: 7. The CDR3 has 14 residues.